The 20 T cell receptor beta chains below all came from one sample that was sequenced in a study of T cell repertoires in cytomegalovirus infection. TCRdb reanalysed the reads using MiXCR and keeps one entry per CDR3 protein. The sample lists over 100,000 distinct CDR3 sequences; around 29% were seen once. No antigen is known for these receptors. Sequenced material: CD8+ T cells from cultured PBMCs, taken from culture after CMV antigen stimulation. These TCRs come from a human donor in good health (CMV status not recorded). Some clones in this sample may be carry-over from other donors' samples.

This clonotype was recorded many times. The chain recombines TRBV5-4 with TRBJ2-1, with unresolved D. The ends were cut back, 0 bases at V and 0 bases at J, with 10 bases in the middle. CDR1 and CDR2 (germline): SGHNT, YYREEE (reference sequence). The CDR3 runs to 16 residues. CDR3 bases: TGTGCCAGCAGCTTGGATCCGGCGAGCTCCTACAATGAGCAGTTCTTC. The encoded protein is CASSLDPASSYNEQFF. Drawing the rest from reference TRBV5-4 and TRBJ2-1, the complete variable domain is ETGVTQSPTHLIKTRGQQVTLRCSSQSGHNTVSWYQQALGQGPQFIFQYYREEENGRGNFPPRFSGLQFPNYSSELNVNALELDDSALYLCASSLDPASSYNEQFFGPGTRLTVL.

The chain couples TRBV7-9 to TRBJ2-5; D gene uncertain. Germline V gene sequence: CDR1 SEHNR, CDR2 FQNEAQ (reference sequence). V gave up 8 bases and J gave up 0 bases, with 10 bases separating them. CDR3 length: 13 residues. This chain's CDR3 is CASGQANQETQYF. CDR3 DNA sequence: TGTGCCAGCGGGCAGGCCAACCAAGAGACCCAGTACTTC. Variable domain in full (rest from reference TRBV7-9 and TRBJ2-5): DTGVSQNPRHKITKRGQNVTFRCDPISEHNRLYWYRQTLGQGPEFLTYFQNEAQLEKSRLLSDRFSAERPKGSFSTLEIQRTEQGDSAMYLCASGQANQETQYFGPGTRLLVL.

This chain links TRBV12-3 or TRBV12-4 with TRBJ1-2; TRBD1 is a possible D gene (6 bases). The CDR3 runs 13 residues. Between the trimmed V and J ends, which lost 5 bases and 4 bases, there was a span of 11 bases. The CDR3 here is CASSPQGSYGYTF. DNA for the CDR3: TGTGCCAGCAGTCCACAGGGATCCTATGGCTACACCTTC.

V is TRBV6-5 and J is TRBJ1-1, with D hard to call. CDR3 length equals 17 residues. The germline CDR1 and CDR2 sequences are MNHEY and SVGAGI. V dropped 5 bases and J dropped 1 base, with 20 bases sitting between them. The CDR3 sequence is CASSDRMELQENTEAFF. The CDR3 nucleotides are TGTGCCAGCAGTGACCGGATGGAGTTACAAGAGAACACTGAAGCTTTCTTT.

CDR3 in amino acids: CASSSPRGLDTQYF. The CDR3 coding sequence is TGTGCCAGCAGTTCCCCGAGGGGCTTAGATACGCAGTATTTT. This chain joins TRBV27 and TRBJ2-3, with D perhaps assigned TRBD1 or TRBD2 (5 bases each). The CDR3 runs 14 residues. From germline, CDR1 is MNHEY and CDR2 SMNVEV (reference sequence). Trimming removed 4 bases at V and 5 bases at J, with 13 bases between.

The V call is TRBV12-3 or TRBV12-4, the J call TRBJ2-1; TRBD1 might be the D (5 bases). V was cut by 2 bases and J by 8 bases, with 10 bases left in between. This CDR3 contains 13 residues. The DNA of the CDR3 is TGTGCCAGCAGTTTATGGCAGGGCTATGAGCAGTTCTTC. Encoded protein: CASSLWQGYEQFF.

The CDR3 coding sequence is TGTGCCAGCAGCTTAGCTGGACTATCCGAGACCCAGTACTTC. Its translation is CASSLAGLSETQYF. The chain has TRBV7-9 and TRBJ2-5; perhaps TRBD2 as D (6 bases). This CDR3 region has 14 residues. V was cut by 0 bases and J by 5 bases, with 10 bases left in between. Germline V gives CDR1 SEHNR, CDR2 FQNEAQ (reference sequence).

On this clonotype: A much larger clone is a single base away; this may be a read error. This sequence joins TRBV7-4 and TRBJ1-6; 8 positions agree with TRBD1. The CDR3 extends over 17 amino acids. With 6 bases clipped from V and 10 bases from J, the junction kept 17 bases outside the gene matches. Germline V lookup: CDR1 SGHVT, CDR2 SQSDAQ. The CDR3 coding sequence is TGTGCCAGCAGTCTACACGACCGGACAGGGACTGGATCACCCCTCCACTTT. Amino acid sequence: CASSLHDRTGTGSPLHF.

The CDR3 loop is CASSLRTGLYEKLFF. CDR3 bases: TGTGCCAGCAGTTTGCGGACAGGGCTATATGAAAAACTGTTTTTT. The rearrangement uses TRBV12-3 or TRBV12-4 and TRBJ1-4; 8 bases match TRBD1. Trimming removed 3 bases from V and 6 bases from J; junction bases left unmatched: 6. This CDR3 is built from 15 residues.

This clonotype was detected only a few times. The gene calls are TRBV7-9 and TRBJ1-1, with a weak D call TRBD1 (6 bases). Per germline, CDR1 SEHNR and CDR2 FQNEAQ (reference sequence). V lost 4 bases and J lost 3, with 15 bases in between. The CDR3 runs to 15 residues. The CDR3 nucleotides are TGTGCCAGCAGCTCCCAACAGGGAAGGGACACTGAAGCTTTCTTT. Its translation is CASSSQQGRDTEAFF.

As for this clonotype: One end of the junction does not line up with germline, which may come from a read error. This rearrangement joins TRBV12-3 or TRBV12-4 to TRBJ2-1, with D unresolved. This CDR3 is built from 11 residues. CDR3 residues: CVSSLVGEQFF. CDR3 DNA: TGTGTCAGCAGTTTAGTAGGTGAGCAGTTCTTC.

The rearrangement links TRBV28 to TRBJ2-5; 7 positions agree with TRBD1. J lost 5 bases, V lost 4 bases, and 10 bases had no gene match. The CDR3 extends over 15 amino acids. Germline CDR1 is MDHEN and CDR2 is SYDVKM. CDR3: CASSSWTGPGETQYF. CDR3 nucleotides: TGTGCCAGCAGTTCCTGGACAGGACCTGGGGAGACCCAGTACTTC.

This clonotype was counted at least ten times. The CDR3 bases are TGTGCCAGCAGTTGGGGGACTAGCGGGGTCACAGATACGCAGTATTTT. Its translation: CASSWGTSGVTDTQYF. The rearrangement links TRBV6-5 to TRBJ2-3, with 13 bases identical to TRBD2. The CDR3 runs 16 residues. The germline V gene has CDR1 MNHEY and CDR2 SVGAGI. J was trimmed by 2 bases and V by 4 bases; bases with no gene match: 3.

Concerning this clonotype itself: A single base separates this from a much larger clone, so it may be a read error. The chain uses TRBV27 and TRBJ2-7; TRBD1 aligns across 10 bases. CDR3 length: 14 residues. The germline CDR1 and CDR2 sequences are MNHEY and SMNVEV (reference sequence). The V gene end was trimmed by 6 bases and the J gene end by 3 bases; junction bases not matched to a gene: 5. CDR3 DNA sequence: TGTGCCAGCAGATTAGGACAGGGGGTCTACGAGCAGTACTTC. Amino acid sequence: CASRLGQGVYEQYF.

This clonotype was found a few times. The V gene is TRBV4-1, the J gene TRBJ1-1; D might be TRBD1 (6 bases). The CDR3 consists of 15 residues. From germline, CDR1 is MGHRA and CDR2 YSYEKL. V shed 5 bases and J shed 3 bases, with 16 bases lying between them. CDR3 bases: TGCGCCAGCAGCGTTGGGCCAGGGGCGGACACTGAAGCTTTCTTT. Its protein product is CASSVGPGADTEAFF.

CDR3 DNA: TGTGCCAGTAGGACATACACCAGGGGTGCGGAGACCCAGTACTTC. Protein sequence: CASRTYTRGAETQYF. The J gene is TRBJ2-5, the V gene TRBV19; a weak D match, TRBD1 (6 bases). Germline values: CDR1 LNHDA, CDR2 SQIVND (reference sequence). Trimming cost V 6 bases and J 5 bases, with 19 bases left between them. CDR3 length: 15 residues. Filled out from reference TRBV19 and TRBJ2-5, the complete variable domain reads DGGITQSPKYLFRKEGQNVTLSCEQNLNHDAMYWYRQDPGQGLRLIYYSQIVNDFQKGDIAEGYSVSREKKESFPLTVTSAQKNPTAFYLCASRTYTRGAETQYFGPGTRLLVL.

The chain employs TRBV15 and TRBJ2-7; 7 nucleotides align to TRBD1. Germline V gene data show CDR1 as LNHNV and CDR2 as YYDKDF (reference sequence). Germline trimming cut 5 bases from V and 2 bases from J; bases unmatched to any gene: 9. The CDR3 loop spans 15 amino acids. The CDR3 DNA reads TGTGCCACCAGCGACGCGACAGGGCGGCCCTACGAGCAGTACTTC. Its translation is CATSDATGRPYEQYF.

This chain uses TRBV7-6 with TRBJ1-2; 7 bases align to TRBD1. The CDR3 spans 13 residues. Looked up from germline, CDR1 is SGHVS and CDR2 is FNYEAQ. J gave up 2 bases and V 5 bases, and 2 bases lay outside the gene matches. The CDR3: CASSGQDNYGYTF. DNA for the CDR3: TGTGCCAGCAGCGGACAGGACAACTATGGCTACACCTTC.

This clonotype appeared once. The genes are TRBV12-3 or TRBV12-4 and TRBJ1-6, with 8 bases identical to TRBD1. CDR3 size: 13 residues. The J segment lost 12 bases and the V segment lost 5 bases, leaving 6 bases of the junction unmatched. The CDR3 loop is CASSRGQGLPLHF. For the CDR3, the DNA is TGTGCCAGCAGTCGCGGACAGGGTTTACCCCTCCACTTT.

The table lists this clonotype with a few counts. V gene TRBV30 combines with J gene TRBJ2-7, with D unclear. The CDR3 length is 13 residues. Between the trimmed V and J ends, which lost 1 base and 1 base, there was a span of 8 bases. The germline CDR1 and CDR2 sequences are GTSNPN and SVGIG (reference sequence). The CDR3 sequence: CAWSGPISYEQYF. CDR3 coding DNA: TGTGCCTGGAGTGGTCCTATTTCCTACGAGCAGTACTTC.